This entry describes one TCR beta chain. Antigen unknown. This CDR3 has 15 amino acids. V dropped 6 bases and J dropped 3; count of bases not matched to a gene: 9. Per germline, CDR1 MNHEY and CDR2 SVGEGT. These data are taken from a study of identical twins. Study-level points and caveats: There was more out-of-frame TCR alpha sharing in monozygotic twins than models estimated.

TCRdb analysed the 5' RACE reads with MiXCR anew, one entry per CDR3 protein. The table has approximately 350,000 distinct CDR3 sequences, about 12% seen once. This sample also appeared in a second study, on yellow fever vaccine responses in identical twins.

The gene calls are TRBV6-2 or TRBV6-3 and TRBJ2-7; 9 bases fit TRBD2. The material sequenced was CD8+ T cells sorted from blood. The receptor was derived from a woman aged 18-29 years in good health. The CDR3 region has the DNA TGTGCCAGCAGCCCGATAGCGGGAGCTGGCTACGAGCAGTACTTC. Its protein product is CASSPIAGAGYEQYF.